This T cell receptor (beta chain) stems from a study of PD-1 blockade in mismatch repair-deficient tumors. Assay used: immunoSEQ multiplex PCR; TCRdb lists only in-frame clones, some missing. The sample lists around 49,000 clones; around 77% were seen once. With 1 base removed from V and 5 bases from J, the gap between germline ends came to 17 bases. The CDR3 runs to 16 residues. Per the germline V gene, CDR1 is KGHSH and CDR2 is LQKENI. The chain recombines TRBV18 with TRBJ1-1; D uncertain. Sequenced material: PBMCs, taken before pembrolizumab treatment. This sequence originates from an adult with mismatch repair-deficient cancer. CDR3 bases: TGTGCCAGCTCACCACTTGGATTGGGAGGCCGGACTGAAGCTTTCTTT. Its protein product is CASSPLGLGGRTEAFF.